This T cell receptor (beta chain) was recovered during a study of T cells in women clearing cervical HPV infection. Here immunoSEQ multiplex PCR was the method, and the copy in TCRdb shows in-frame clones only, minus some. Its listing shows some 30,000 clones. Regarding this clone: The CDR3 end falls 3 residues outside the read, so it is completed with the germline J gene.

With 3 bases removed from V and 4 bases from J, the gap between germline ends came to 7 bases. This CDR3 contains 13 residues. CDR1 MNHNS and CDR2 SASEGT come from the germline V gene. The genes are TRBV6-1 and TRBJ1-5; no reliable D call. The sequenced material came from blood buffy coat. The TCR sequence derives from a woman between 18 and 70 years old with a cervical HPV16 infection that either progressed to CIN3+ or cleared (not recorded which). The CDR3 protein is CASSERSNQPQHF. Incomplete CDR3 DNA: TGTGCCAGCAGTGAGCGATCTAATCAGCCC.